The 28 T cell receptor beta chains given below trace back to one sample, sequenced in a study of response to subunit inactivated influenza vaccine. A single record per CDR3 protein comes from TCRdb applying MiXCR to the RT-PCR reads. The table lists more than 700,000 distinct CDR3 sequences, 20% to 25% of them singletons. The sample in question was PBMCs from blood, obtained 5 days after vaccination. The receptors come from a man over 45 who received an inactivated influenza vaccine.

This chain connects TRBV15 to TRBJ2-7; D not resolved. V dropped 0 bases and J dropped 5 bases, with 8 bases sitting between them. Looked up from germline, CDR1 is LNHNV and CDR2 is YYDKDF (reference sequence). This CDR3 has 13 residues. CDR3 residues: CATSRDLLHEQYF. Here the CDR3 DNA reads TGTGCCACCAGCAGAGATCTCCTGCACGAGCAGTACTTC.

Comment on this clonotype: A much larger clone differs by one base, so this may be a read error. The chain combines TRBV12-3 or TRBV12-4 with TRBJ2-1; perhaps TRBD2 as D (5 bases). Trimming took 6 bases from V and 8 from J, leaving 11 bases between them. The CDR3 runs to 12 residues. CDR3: CASSWASHEQFF. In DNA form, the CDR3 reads TGTGCCAGCAGCTGGGCTAGCCATGAGCAGTTCTTC.

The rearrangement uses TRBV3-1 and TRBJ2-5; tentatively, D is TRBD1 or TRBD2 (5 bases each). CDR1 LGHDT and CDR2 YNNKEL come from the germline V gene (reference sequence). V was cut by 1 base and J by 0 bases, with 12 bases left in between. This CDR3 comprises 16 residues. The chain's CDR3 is CASSQGTLVHQETQYF. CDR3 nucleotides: TGTGCCAGCAGCCAAGGGACACTAGTCCACCAAGAGACCCAGTACTTC.

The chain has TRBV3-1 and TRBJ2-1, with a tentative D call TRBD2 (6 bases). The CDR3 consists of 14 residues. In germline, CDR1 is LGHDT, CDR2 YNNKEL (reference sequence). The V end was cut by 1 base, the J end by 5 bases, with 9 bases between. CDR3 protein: CASSQVGGHNEQFF. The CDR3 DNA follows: TGTGCCAGCAGCCAAGTTGGAGGGCACAATGAGCAGTTCTTC.

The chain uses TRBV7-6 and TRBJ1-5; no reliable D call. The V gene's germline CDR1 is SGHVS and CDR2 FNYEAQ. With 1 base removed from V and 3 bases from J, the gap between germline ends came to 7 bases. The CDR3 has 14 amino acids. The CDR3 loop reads CASSLEPNNQPQHF. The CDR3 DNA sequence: TGTGCCAGCAGCTTAGAGCCGAACAATCAGCCCCAGCATTTT.

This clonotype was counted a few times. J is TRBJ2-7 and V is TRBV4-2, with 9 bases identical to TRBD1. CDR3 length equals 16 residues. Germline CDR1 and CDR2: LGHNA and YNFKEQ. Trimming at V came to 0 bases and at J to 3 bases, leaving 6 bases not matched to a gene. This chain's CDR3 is CASSQDLGQGLYEQYF. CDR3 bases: TGTGCCAGCAGCCAAGATTTAGGACAGGGGCTCTACGAGCAGTACTTC.

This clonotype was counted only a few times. The CDR3 loop reads CASSKTSGANEQFF. Written as DNA, the CDR3 is TGCGCCAGCAGCAAGACTAGCGGGGCCAATGAGCAGTTCTTC. The chain carries TRBV5-1 and TRBJ2-1; 11 bases are shared with TRBD2. V shed 4 bases, J shed 6 bases, and the junction held 3 bases outside the gene matches. Germline V gene sequence: CDR1 SGHRS, CDR2 YFSETQ. This CDR3 spans 14 amino acids.

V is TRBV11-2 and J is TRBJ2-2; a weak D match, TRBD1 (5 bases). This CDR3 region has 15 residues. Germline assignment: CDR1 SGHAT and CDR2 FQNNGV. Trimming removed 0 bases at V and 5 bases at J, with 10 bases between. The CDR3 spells CASSLDPQGTGELFF. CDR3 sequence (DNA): TGTGCCAGCAGCTTAGATCCGCAGGGAACCGGGGAGCTGTTTTTT.

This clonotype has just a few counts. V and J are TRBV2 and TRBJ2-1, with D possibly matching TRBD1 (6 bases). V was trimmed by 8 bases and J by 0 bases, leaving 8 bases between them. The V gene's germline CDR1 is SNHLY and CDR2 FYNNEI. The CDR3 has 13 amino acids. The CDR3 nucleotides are TGTGCCAGCGTACAGGGCTCCTACAATGAGCAGTTCTTC. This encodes CASVQGSYNEQFF.

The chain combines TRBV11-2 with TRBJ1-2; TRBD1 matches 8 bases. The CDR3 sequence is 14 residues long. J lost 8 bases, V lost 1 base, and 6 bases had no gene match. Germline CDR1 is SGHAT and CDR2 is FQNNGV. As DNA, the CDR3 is TGTGCCAGCAGCTTAGTTGCAGGGGGCGGAGGCTACACCTTC. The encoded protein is CASSLVAGGGGYTF.

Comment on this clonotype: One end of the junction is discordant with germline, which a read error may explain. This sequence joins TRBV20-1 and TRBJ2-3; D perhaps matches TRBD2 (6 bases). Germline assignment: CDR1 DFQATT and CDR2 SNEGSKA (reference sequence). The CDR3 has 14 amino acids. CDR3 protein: CSAFLGTGTATQYF. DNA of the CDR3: TGCAGTGCCTTCCTGGGGACTGGCACAGCTACGCAGTATTTT.

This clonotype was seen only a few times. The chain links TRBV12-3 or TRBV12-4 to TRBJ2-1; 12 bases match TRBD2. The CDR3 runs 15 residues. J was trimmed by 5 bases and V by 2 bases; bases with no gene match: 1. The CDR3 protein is CASSLRTSGDNEQFF. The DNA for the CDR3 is TGTGCCAGCAGTTTACGGACTAGCGGGGACAATGAGCAGTTCTTC.

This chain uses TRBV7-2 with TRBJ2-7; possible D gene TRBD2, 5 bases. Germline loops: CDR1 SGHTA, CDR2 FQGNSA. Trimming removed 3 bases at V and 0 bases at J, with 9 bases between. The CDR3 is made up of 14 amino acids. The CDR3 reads CASSLTEGSYEQYF. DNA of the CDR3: TGTGCCAGCAGCTTGACCGAGGGCTCCTACGAGCAGTACTTC.

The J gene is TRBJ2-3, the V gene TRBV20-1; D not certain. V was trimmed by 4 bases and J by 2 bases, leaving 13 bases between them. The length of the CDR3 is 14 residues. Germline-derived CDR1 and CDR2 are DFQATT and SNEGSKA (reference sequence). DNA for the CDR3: TGCAGTGCTAAAATTGTGGGGAACACAGATACGCAGTATTTT. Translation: CSAKIVGNTDTQYF.

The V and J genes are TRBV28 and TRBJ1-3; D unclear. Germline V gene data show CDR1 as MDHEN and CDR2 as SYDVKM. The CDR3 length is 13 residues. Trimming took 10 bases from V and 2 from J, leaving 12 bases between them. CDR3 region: CATSGNAGNTIYF. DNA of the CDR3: TGTGCCACTTCTGGTAACGCTGGAAACACCATATATTTT.

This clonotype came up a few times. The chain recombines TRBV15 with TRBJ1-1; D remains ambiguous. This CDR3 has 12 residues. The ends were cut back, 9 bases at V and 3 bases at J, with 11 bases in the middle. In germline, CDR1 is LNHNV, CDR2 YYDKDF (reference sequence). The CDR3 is CATKSLDTEAFF. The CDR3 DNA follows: TGTGCCACGAAGAGTTTAGACACTGAAGCTTTCTTT. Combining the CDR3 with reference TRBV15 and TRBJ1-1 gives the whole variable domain DAMVIQNPRYQVTQFGKPVTLSCSQTLNHNVMYWYQQKSSQAPKLLFHYYDKDFNNEADTPDNFQSRRPNTSFCFLDIRSPGLGDTAMYLCATKSLDTEAFFGQGTRLTVV.

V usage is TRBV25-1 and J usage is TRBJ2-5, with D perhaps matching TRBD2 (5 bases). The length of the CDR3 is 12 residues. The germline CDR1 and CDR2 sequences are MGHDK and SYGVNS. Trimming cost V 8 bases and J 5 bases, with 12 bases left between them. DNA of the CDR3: TGTGCCAGCGACGGAGGTTTGGAGACCCAGTACTTC. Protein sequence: CASDGGLETQYF.

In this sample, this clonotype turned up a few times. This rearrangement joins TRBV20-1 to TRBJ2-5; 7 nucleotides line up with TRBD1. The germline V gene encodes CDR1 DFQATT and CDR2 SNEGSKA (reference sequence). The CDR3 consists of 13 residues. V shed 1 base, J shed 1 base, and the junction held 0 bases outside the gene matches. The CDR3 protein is CSARGTGQETQYF. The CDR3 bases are TGCAGTGCTAGAGGGACAGGCCAAGAGACCCAGTACTTC.

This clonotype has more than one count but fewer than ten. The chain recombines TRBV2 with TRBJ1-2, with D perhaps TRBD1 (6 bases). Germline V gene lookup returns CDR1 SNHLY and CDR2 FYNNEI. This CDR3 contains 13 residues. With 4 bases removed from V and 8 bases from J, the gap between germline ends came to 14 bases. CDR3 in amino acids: CASSGDIAVGYTF. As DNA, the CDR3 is TGTGCCAGCAGTGGGGACATCGCGGTGGGCTACACCTTC.

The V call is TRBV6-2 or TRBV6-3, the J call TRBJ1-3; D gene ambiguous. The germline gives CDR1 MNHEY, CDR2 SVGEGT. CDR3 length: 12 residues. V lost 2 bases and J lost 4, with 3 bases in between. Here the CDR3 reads CASSYVGNTIYF. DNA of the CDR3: TGTGCCAGCAGTTACGTCGGAAACACCATATATTTT.

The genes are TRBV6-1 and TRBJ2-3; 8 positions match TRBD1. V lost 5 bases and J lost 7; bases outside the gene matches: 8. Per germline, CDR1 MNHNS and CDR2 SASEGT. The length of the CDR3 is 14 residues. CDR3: CASSIGQGGYTQYF. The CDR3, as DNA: TGTGCCAGCAGTATCGGACAGGGTGGCTATACGCAGTATTTT.

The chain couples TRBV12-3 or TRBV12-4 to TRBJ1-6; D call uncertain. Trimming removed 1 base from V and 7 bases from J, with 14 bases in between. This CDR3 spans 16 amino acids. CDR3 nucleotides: TGTGCCAGCAGTTTAGGGGGAGTACTTTTAAATTCACCCCTCCACTTT. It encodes CASSLGGVLLNSPLHF.

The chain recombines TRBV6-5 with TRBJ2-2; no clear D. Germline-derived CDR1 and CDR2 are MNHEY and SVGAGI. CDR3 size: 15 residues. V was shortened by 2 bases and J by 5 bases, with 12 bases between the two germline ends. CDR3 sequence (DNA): TGTGCCAGCAGTTACCGCTGGGCGACTACCGGGGAGCTGTTTTTT. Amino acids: CASSYRWATTGELFF.

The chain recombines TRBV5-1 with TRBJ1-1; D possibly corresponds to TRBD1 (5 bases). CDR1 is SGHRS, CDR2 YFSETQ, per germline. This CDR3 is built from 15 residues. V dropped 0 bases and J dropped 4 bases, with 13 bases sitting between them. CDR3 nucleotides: TGCGCCAGCAGCTTGGGGGGCGCTCGGAGCACTGAAGCTTTCTTT. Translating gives CASSLGGARSTEAFF.

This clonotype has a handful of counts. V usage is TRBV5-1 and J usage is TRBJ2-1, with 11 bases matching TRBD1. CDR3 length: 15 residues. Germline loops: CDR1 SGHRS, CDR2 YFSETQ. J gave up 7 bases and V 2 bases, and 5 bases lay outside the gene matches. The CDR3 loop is CASSFGQGAGNEQFF. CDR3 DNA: TGCGCCAGCAGCTTCGGACAGGGGGCGGGGAATGAGCAGTTCTTC.

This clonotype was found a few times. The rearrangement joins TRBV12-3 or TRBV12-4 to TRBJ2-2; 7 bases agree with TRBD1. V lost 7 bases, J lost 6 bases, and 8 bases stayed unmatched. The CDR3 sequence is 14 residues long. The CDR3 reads CASTRDRVPGELFF. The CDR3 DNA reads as TGTGCCAGCACCCGAGACAGGGTTCCCGGGGAGCTGTTTTTT.

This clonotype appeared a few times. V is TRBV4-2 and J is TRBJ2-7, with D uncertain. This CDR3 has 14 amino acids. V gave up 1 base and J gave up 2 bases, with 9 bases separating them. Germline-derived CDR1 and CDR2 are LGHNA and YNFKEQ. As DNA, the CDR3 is TGTGCCAGCAGCCAAGTTGGCACTGCCTACGAGCAGTACTTC. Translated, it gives CASSQVGTAYEQYF.

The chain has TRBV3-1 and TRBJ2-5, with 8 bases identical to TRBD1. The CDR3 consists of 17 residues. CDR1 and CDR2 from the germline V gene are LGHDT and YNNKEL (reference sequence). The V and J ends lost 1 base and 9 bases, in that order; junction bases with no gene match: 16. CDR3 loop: CASSQVLRGTGRGAQYF. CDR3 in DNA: TGTGCCAGCAGCCAAGTCCTCAGGGGGACAGGCCGAGGGGCCCAGTACTTC.